What follows are 13 T cell receptor beta chains derived from one specimen sequenced in a study of T cell clusters in autoimmune cytopenias. Some 39,000 genome equivalents of blood DNA were amplified for TRB. Multiplex touch-down PCR amplified TRB using TRB-A and TRB-B pools in one tube. TCRdb reworked the multiplex PCR reads into one entry per CDR3 protein, no DNA. This sample lists 6,000 to 6,500 distinct CDR3 sequences; its ten largest clones have 6.5% to 9%. Separately, the same data were catalogued under a study of T cell repertoires in aging, cancer and after chemotherapy.

What was sequenced was peripheral blood. These receptors all stem from a human donor in good health.

This clonotype is labeled medium-sized based on frequency. This chain connects TRBV19 to TRBJ2-3; the TCRdb D gene call, TRBD1, has no DNA to confirm it. Germline V gene sequence: CDR1 LNHDA, CDR2 SQIVND (reference sequence). CDR3 length: 17 residues. CDR3: CASSIEGRGTSTDTQYF.

Frequency places this clonotype as medium-sized. The CDR3 sequence is CASTSTSGNTIYF. The chain is built from TRBV19 and TRBJ1-3. The germline V gene encodes CDR1 LNHDA and CDR2 SQIVND (reference sequence). The CDR3 runs to 13 residues. The full variable domain, rest sourced from reference TRBV19 and TRBJ1-3, is DGGITQSPKYLFRKEGQNVTLSCEQNLNHDAMYWYRQDPGQGLRLIYYSQIVNDFQKGDIAEGYSVSREKKESFPLTVTSAQKNPTAFYLCASTSTSGNTIYFGEGSWLTVV.

This clonotype is called medium-sized based on its frequency. The V gene is TRBV6-5, the J gene TRBJ2-5; TCRdb designates TRBD1, a call that cannot be tested without DNA. CDR3 length: 14 residues. Germline V gene sequence: CDR1 MNHEY, CDR2 SVGAGI. CDR3 protein: CASRFWDSQETQYF.

This rearrangement joins TRBV7-9 to TRBJ2-3; the TCRdb D gene call, TRBD1, has no DNA to confirm it. This CDR3 has 14 residues. Germline lookup yields CDR1 SEHNR and CDR2 FQNEAQ (reference sequence). The CDR3 sequence is CASSLATGTDTQYF. Full variable domain (rest looked up from reference TRBV7-9 and TRBJ2-3): DTGVSQNPRHKITKRGQNVTFRCDPISEHNRLYWYRQTLGQGPEFLTYFQNEAQLEKSRLLSDRFSAERPKGSFSTLEIQRTEQGDSAMYLCASSLATGTDTQYFGPGTRLTVL.

This chain joins TRBV19 and TRBJ1-5; absent DNA, TCRdb's TRBD1 call cannot be checked. The CDR3 is 14 amino acids. In germline, CDR1 is LNHDA, CDR2 SQIVND (reference sequence). CDR3 residues: CASWDSQLNQPQHF.

V is TRBV6-5 and J is TRBJ2-1; there is no DNA to check the TCRdb D call of TRBD2. The V gene's germline CDR1 is MNHEY and CDR2 SVGAGI. CDR3 length equals 15 residues. The CDR3 spells CASLRLAGGGYEQFF.

This clonotype ranks as medium-sized in terms of frequency. The V gene is TRBV11-3, the J gene TRBJ2-6; the TRBD1 assignment by TCRdb is unverifiable without DNA. In germline, CDR1 is SGHNT, CDR2 YENEEA. The CDR3 spans 15 residues. CDR3 region: CASSARGPGANVLTF.

This CDR3 reads CASRGWESSNEKLFF. The chain carries TRBV5-6 and TRBJ1-4. CDR1 SGHDT and CDR2 YYEEEE come from the germline V gene. This CDR3 region has 15 residues.

The chain joins TRBV5-1 to TRBJ2-3; TCRdb reports TRBD1, a call that lacks DNA to check it against. This CDR3 comprises 15 residues. CDR1 SGHRS and CDR2 YFSETQ come from the germline V gene. The CDR3 loop is CASRTTAGGTDTQYF.

This rearrangement joins TRBV6-6 to TRBJ2-3; TCRdb returns TRBD1, unconfirmable since there is no DNA. CDR1 and CDR2 from the germline V gene are MNHNY and SVGAGI (reference sequence). The CDR3 consists of 15 residues. The CDR3 loop reads CASSYGALGTDTQYF.

CDR3 protein: CASSLMYLSPLHF. The J gene is TRBJ1-6, the V gene TRBV7-6. The CDR3 sequence is 13 residues long. Looked up from germline, CDR1 is SGHVS and CDR2 is FNYEAQ.

This rearrangement joins TRBV30 to TRBJ1-2; TCRdb names TRBD1, which stays unverified in the absence of DNA. The CDR3 has 12 residues. Germline V gives CDR1 GTSNPN, CDR2 SVGIG (reference sequence). The CDR3 spells CAWMGVFYGYTF.

The V gene is TRBV18, the J gene TRBJ1-4; without DNA, the TCRdb call of TRBD1 cannot be checked. Germline V gene sequence: CDR1 KGHSH, CDR2 LQKENI. The CDR3 contains 15 residues. The CDR3 loop reads CASSTRQGSNEKLFF.